These T cell receptor beta chains were read from a single sample in a study of post-analysis software for immune sequencing data. MiXCR, applied by TCRdb to the PCR reads, yields one record per CDR3 protein. Among 170,000 or so distinct CDR3 sequences listed, about 29% were seen once. Sample: blood. All receptors derive from a girl aged 5 to 17 with multiple sclerosis. Both conserved end residues are part of each CDR3. The order of the fields is D gene, V gene, clone size, J gene, CDR3 protein, CDR3 DNA. A D gene is named only where the DNA matches it firmly. Clone size is shown for a subset of rows, as once, few, many or a class of expanded clone.

-,TRBV2,-,TRBJ2-2,CASSVCRGDTGELFF,TGTGCCAGCAGTGTATGTCGAGGGGACACCGGGGAGCTGTTTTTT
TRBD1,TRBV3-1,-,TRBJ1-2,CASSQDSGGGGYTF,TGTGCCAGCAGCCAAGATTCAGGGGGCGGGGGCTACACCTTC
TRBD2,TRBV6-1,many,TRBJ2-1,CASREAGVNEQFF,TGTGCCAGCAGGGAGGCGGGAGTTAATGAGCAGTTCTTC
-,TRBV12-3/TRBV12-4,-,TRBJ2-1,CASSFEGVEEQFF,TGTGCCAGCAGTTTCGAGGGAGTGGAGGAGCAGTTCTTC
TRBD2,TRBV12-3/TRBV12-4,many,TRBJ2-7,CASSPLLAGAHEQYF,TGTGCCAGCAGTCCCCTACTAGCGGGAGCCCACGAGCAGTACTTC
TRBD1,TRBV6-6,few,TRBJ1-6,CASTPLGTGDGSPLHF,TGTGCCAGCACCCCCTTAGGGACAGGGGATGGTTCACCCCTCCACTTT
-,TRBV10-3,many,TRBJ2-5,CAISESVEETQYF,TGTGCCATCAGTGAGTCGGTAGAAGAGACCCAGTACTTC
TRBD2,TRBV12-3/TRBV12-4,many,TRBJ2-3,CASRDPTSGPISADTQYF,TGTGCCAGCAGGGATCCTACTAGCGGTCCTATCTCTGCAGATACGCAGTATTTT
-,TRBV12-3/TRBV12-4,-,TRBJ2-5,CASSSRDARETQYF,TGTGCCAGCAGCTCTCGGGACGCAAGGGAGACCCAGTACTTC
TRBD1,TRBV4-2,few,TRBJ1-6,CASSQGPWDSSPPHF,TGTGCCAGCAGCCAAGGACCTTGGGACAGCTCACCCCCCCACTTT
-,TRBV4-3,few,TRBJ2-7,CASSQDIGKSYEQYF,TGCGCCAGCAGCCAAGACATTGGCAAATCCTACGAGCAGTACTTC
TRBD2,TRBV20-1,once,TRBJ2-1,CSARDRTGGHYNEQFF,TGCAGTGCTAGAGATAGAACGGGAGGCCACTACAATGAGCAGTTCTTC
-,TRBV15,-,TRBJ2-3,CATSRELVRTQYF,TGTGCCACCAGCAGAGAACTAGTCAGAACGCAGTATTTT
-,TRBV11-3,few,TRBJ2-5,CASSGTCGGKEETQYF,TGTGCCAGCAGCGGCACTTGTGGCGGGAAGGAAGAGACCCAGTACTTC
-,TRBV20-1,many,TRBJ2-5,CSALENSAFTETQYF,TGCAGTGCTCTAGAGAACAGTGCGTTTACGGAGACCCAGTACTTC
-,TRBV20-1,-,TRBJ1-1,CSARMVLLPNTEAFF,TGCAGTGCTAGGATGGTTCTGCTACCGAACACTGAAGCTTTCTTT
-,TRBV20-1,-,TRBJ2-3,CSARDQRLGTDTQYF,TGCAGTGCTAGAGATCAGAGACTAGGGACAGATACGCAGTATTTT
-,TRBV5-1,-,TRBJ2-7,CASSLAGGEYNEQYF,TGCGCCAGCAGCTTGGCCGGGGGAGAGTACAATGAGCAGTACTTC
-,TRBV12-3/TRBV12-4,many,TRBJ2-5,CASSFGGLETQYF,TGTGCCAGCAGTTTCGGAGGGCTAGAGACCCAGTACTTC
TRBD2,TRBV20-1,-,TRBJ2-7,CSARDGSGRAREQYF,TGCAGTGCTAGAGATGGTAGCGGGAGGGCCCGGGAGCAGTACTTC
-,TRBV7-6,few,TRBJ1-2,CASSQTPRGAGGSYTF,TGTGCCAGCAGCCAAACACCCCGTGGGGCCGGCGGCTCATACACCTTC
TRBD1,TRBV11-2,few,TRBJ1-5,CASSSPGQGQPQHF,TGTGCCAGCAGCTCTCCGGGACAGGGTCAGCCCCAGCATTTT
TRBD1,TRBV7-9,few,TRBJ1-1,CASSLPRGTESNTEAFF,TGTGCCAGCAGCTTACCGCGAGGGACAGAATCGAACACTGAAGCTTTCTTT
-,TRBV18,-,TRBJ2-5,CASSLGRSETQYF,TGTGCCAGCTCACTGGGACGGTCCGAGACCCAGTACTTC
TRBD1,TRBV28,few,TRBJ2-7,CASSPGDRAYEQYF,TGTGCCAGCAGTCCTGGGGACAGGGCCTACGAGCAGTACTTC
TRBD1,TRBV28,many,TRBJ2-7,CASTPTGEGSYEQYF,TGTGCCAGCACCCCGACAGGGGAAGGGTCCTACGAGCAGTACTTC
-,TRBV10-3,many,TRBJ2-1,CAISESRGSSGRAREQFF,TGTGCCATCAGTGAGTCGAGGGGGAGCTCAGGGAGGGCCCGGGAGCAGTTCTTC
TRBD2,TRBV20-1,many,TRBJ2-7,CSASGGPYEQYF,TGCAGTGCCTCGGGGGGACCGTACGAGCAGTACTTC
TRBD1,TRBV12-3/TRBV12-4,many,TRBJ2-1,CASSLGQGVEQFF,TGTGCCAGCAGTCTTGGACAGGGTGTTGAGCAGTTCTTC
-,TRBV28,many,TRBJ2-7,CASSNSAYYEQYF,TGTGCCAGCAGTAATAGCGCCTACTACGAGCAGTACTTC
TRBD1,TRBV5-4,many,TRBJ2-3,CASSASYRGDTQYF,TGTGCCAGCAGCGCTAGTTACAGGGGGGATACGCAGTATTTT
TRBD2,TRBV9,few,TRBJ2-1,CASSLGVAGGLNNEQFF,TGTGCCAGCAGCTTAGGGGTAGCGGGAGGGCTAAACAATGAGCAGTTCTTC
-,TRBV5-1,few,TRBJ1-2,CASSLWSGVNYGYTF,TGCGCCAGCAGCTTGTGGTCAGGGGTGAACTATGGCTACACCTTC
-,TRBV15,many,TRBJ2-1,CATSRDKRTGGEQFF,TGTGCCACCAGCAGAGATAAACGGACGGGGGGCGAGCAGTTCTTC
-,TRBV7-9,many,TRBJ2-7,CASSLNSGYEQYF,TGTGCCAGCAGCTTAAATAGCGGATACGAGCAGTACTTC
TRBD1,TRBV2,many,TRBJ1-2,CASSQPPGQGDGYTF,TGTGCCAGCAGCCAACCCCCGGGACAGGGGGATGGCTACACCTTC
TRBD1,TRBV9,few,TRBJ1-6,CASSGDRTDSPLHF,TGTGCCAGCAGCGGGGACAGGACTGATTCACCCCTCCACTTT
TRBD2,TRBV5-1,-,TRBJ2-4,CASSLAAPGEGNIQYF,TGCGCCAGCAGCTTGGCCGCCCCCGGGGAGGGGAACATTCAGTACTTC
TRBD1,TRBV27,many,TRBJ1-2,CASSLRPPGQGGYGYTF,TGTGCCAGCAGTTTAAGACCCCCCGGACAGGGAGGATATGGCTACACCTTC
TRBD2,TRBV15,many,TRBJ2-3,CATSYGLAGSTDTQYF,TGTGCCACCAGTTATGGACTAGCGGGAAGCACAGATACGCAGTATTTT
-,TRBV29-1,many,TRBJ2-7,CSAEQDSYEQYF,TGCAGCGCTGAACAGGACTCCTACGAGCAGTACTTC
-,TRBV7-2,many,TRBJ2-3,CASSLAGGDTQYF,TGTGCCAGCAGCTTAGCCGGGGGAGATACGCAGTATTTT
-,TRBV18,few,TRBJ1-1,CASSPPSGANTEAFF,TGTGCCAGCTCACCACCCTCGGGGGCAAACACTGAAGCTTTCTTT
-,TRBV24-1,-,TRBJ2-1,CATQGQGSGEQFF,TGTGCCACCCAGGGGCAGGGTAGTGGGGAGCAGTTCTTC
-,TRBV10-3,-,TRBJ1-1,CAISFDGNTEAFF,TGTGCCATCAGTTTCGACGGAAACACTGAAGCTTTCTTT
TRBD1,TRBV5-6,-,TRBJ1-1,CASSFGTGGSSTEAFF,TGTGCCAGCAGCTTTGGGACAGGGGGTTCGAGCACTGAAGCTTTCTTT
-,TRBV7-2,few,TRBJ2-4,CASSLIYGQYF,TGTGCCAGCAGCTTAATTTACGGGCAGTACTTC
TRBD2,TRBV18,-,TRBJ2-7,CASSPSGRARLGEQYF,TGTGCCAGCTCACCTAGCGGGAGGGCTCGTCTGGGCGAGCAGTACTTC
-,TRBV27,few,TRBJ1-5,CASSLAQSNQPQHF,TGTGCCAGCAGTTTGGCACAGAGCAATCAGCCCCAGCATTTT
TRBD2,TRBV5-6,many,TRBJ2-7,CASSFSGSLTEQYF,TGTGCCAGCAGCTTTAGCGGGAGTCTTACCGAGCAGTACTTC
-,TRBV15,few,TRBJ1-6,CATSLGDRSPLHF,TGTGCCACCAGCTTAGGGGATAGATCACCCCTCCACTTT
-,TRBV28,-,TRBJ2-7,CATGLPRGEQYF,TGTGCCACCGGCCTTCCTAGGGGCGAGCAGTACTTC
TRBD2,TRBV5-1,-,TRBJ2-2,CASSLVSAVAGAHGELFF,TGCGCCAGCAGCTTGGTCAGCGCGGTAGCGGGAGCGCACGGGGAGCTGTTTTTT
TRBD1,TRBV28,few,TRBJ2-5,CASSTPGTGVKTQYF,TGTGCCAGCAGTACCCCCGGGACAGGGGTAAAGACCCAGTACTTC
-,TRBV6-1,many,TRBJ2-1,CASSARQGLAEQFF,TGTGCCAGCAGTGCACGGCAGGGTTTGGCTGAGCAGTTCTTC
-,TRBV30,-,TRBJ2-5,CAQGPGSALYNEQYF,TGTGCTCAGGGGCCGGGTAGCGCCTTATACAATGAGCAGTACTTC
-,TRBV7-2,many,TRBJ2-7,CASSSSGYEQYF,TGTGCCAGCAGCTCCAGCGGTTACGAGCAGTACTTC
TRBD2,TRBV5-1,many,TRBJ2-1,CASSREAPPYNEQFF,TGCGCCAGCAGCCGGGAGGCCCCCCCCTACAATGAGCAGTTCTTC
TRBD1,TRBV7-3,many,TRBJ2-7,CASSNTGGDEQYF,TGTGCCAGCAGCAATACAGGGGGTGACGAGCAGTACTTC
-,TRBV6-6,many,TRBJ1-2,CASSYPASGEGYGYTF,TGTGCCAGCAGTTACCCCGCAAGCGGAGAGGGCTATGGCTACACCTTC